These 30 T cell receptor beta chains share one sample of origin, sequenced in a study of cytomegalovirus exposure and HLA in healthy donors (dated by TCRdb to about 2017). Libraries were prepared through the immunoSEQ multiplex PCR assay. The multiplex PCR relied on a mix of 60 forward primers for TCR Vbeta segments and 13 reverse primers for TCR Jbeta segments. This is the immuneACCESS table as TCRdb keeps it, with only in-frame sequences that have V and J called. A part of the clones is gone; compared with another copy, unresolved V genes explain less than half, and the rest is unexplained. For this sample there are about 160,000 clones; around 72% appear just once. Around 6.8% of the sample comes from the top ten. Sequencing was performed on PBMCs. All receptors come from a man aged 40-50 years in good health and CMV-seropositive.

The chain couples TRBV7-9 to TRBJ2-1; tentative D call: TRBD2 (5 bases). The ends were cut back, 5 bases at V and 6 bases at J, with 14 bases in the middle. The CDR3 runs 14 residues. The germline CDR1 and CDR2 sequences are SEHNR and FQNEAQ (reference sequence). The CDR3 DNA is TGTGCCAGCAGCCTCACGGACTCACGCAATGAGCAGTTCTTC. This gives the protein CASSLTDSRNEQFF.

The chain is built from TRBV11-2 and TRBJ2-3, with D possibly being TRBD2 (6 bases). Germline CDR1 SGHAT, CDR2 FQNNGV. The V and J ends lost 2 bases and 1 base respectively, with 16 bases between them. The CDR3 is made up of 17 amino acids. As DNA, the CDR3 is TGTGCCAGCAGCTTACGCCGCCGGGGCGGGGGCACAGATACGCAGTATTTT. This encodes CASSLRRRGGGTDTQYF.

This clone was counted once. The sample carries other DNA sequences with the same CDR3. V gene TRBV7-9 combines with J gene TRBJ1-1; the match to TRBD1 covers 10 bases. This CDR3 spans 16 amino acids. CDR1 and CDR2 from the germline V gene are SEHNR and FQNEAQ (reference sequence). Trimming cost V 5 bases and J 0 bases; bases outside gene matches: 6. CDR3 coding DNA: TGTGCCAGCAGCCCTCGGGGACAGGGGATGAACACTGAAGCTTTCTTT. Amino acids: CASSPRGQGMNTEAFF.

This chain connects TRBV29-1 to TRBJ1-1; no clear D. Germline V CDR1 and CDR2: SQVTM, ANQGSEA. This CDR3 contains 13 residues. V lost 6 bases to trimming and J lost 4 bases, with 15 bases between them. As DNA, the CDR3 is TGCAGCGTAGCCCTCGGGGTTAGCACTGAAGCTTTCTTT. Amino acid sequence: CSVALGVSTEAFF.

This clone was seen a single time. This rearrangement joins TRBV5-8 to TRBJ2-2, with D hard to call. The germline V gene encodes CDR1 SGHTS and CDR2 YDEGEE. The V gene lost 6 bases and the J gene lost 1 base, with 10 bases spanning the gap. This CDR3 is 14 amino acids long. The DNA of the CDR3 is TGTGCCAGCACCCTGACACTGAACACCGGGGAGCTGTTTTTT. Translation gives CASTLTLNTGELFF.

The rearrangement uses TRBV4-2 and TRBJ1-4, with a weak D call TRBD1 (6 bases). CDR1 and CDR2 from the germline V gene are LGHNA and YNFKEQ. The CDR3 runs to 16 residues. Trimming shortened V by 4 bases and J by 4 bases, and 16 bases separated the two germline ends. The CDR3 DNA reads TGTGCCAGCAGCCCCGCCCGGACAGCAGTTAATGAAAAACTGTTTTTT. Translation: CASSPARTAVNEKLFF.

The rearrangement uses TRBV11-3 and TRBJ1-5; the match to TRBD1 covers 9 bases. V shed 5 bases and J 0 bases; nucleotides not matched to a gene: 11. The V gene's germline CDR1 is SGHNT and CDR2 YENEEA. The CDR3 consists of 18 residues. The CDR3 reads CASSQARDRDNSNQPQHF. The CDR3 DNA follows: TGTGCCAGCAGCCAGGCCCGGGACAGGGATAATAGCAATCAGCCCCAGCATTTT.

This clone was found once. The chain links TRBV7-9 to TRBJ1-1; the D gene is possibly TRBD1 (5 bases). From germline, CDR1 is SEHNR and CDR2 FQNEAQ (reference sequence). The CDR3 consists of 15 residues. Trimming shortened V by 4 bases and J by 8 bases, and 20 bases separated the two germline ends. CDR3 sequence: CASSSGPPSGQEAFF. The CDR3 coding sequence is TGTGCCAGCAGCTCAGGGCCCCCCAGTGGGCAGGAAGCTTTCTTT.

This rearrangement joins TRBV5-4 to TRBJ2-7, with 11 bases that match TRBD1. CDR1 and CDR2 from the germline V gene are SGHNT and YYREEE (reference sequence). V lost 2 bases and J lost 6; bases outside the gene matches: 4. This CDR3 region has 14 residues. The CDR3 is CASSFRDRGAEQYF. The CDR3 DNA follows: TGTGCCAGCAGCTTTAGGGACAGGGGGGCCGAGCAGTACTTC.

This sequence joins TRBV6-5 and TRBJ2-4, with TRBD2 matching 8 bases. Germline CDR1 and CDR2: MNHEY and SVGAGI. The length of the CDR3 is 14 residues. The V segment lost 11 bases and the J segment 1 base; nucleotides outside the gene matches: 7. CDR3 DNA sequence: TGTGCCTCAACCGGGGGGGTGGCCAAAAACATTCAGTACTTC. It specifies CASTGGVAKNIQYF.

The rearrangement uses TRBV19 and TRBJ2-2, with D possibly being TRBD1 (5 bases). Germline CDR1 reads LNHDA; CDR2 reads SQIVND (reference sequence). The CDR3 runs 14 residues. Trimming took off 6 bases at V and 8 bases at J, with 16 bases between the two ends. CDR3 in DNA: TGTGCCAGTAGAGCGACAGCCCCTCAGGGGGAGCTGTTTTTT. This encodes CASRATAPQGELFF.

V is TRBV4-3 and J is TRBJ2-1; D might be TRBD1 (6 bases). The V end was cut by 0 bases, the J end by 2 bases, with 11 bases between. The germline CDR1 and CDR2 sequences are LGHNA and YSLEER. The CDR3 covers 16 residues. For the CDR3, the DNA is TGCGCCAGCAGCCAAGACTTACAGGGAACCTACAATGAGCAGTTCTTC. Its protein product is CASSQDLQGTYNEQFF.

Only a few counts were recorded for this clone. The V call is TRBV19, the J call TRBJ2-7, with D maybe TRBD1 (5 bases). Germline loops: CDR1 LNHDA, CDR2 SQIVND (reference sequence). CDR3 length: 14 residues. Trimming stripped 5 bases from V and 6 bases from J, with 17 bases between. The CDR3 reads CASSEQVRGFEQYF. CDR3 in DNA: TGTGCCAGTAGTGAACAGGTTAGAGGTTTCGAGCAGTACTTC.

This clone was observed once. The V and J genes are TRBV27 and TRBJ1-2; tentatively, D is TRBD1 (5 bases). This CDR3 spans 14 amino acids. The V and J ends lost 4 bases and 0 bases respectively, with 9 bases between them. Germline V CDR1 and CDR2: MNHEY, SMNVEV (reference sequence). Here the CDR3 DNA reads TGTGCCAGCAGTTCAGACAGATCTAACTATGGCTACACCTTC. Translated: CASSSDRSNYGYTF.

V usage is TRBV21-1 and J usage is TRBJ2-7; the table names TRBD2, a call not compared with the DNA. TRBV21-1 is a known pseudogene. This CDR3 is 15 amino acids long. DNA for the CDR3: TGTGCCAGCAGCGGGGGTGGAGGGGACTCCTACGAGCAGTACTTC. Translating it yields CASSGGGGDSYEQYF.

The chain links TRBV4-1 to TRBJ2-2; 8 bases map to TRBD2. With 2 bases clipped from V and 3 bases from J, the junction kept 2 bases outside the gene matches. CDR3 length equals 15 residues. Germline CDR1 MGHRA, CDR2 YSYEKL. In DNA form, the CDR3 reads TGCGCCAGCAGCCAATTTAGCGGGGACACCGGGGAGCTGTTTTTT. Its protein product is CASSQFSGDTGELFF.

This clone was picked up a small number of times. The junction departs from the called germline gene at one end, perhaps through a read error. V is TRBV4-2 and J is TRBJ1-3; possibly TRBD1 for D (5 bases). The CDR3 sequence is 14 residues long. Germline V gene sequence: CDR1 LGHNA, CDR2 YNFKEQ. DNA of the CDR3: TGTGCCAGCAGCCAAGGTGGGACTGGACACACCATATATTTT. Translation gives CASSQGGTGHTIYF.

The CDR3 DNA follows: TGCAGCCCCTCCCCGGTGGGCCGCACTGAAGCTTTCTTT. It yields the protein CSPSPVGRTEAFF. The chain is built from TRBV29-1 and TRBJ1-1; no firm D call. The CDR3 consists of 13 residues. Trimming pared 8 bases from V and 4 bases from J, leaving 17 bases between. The germline V gene has CDR1 SQVTM and CDR2 ANQGSEA. Looking up the rest from reference TRBV29-1 and TRBJ1-1 gives the full variable domain: SAVISQKPSRDICQRGTSLTIQCQVDSQVTMMFWYRQQPGQSLTLIATANQGSEATYESGFVIDKFPISRPNLTFSTLTVSNMSPEDSSIYLCSPSPVGRTEAFFGQGTRLTVV.

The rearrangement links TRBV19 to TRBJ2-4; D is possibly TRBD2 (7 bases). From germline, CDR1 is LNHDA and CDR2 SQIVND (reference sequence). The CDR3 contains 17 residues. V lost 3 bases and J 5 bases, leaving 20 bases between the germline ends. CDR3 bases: TGTGCCAGTAGTATCGTCGGTGGGGGGGCCGGAGAAAACATTCAGTACTTC. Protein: CASSIVGGGAGENIQYF.

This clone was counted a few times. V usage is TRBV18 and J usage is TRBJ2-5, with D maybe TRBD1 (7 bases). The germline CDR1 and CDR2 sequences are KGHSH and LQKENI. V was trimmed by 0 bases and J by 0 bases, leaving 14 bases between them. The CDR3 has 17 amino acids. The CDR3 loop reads CASSPPWGDSNQETQYF. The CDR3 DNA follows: TGTGCCAGCTCACCACCTTGGGGGGACAGTAACCAAGAGACCCAGTACTTC. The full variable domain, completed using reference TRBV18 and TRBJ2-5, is NAGVMQNPRHLVRRRGQEARLRCSPMKGHSHVYWYRQLPEEGLKFMVYLQKENIIDESGMPKERFSAEFPKEGPSILRIQQVVRGDSAAYFCASSPPWGDSNQETQYFGPGTRLLVL.

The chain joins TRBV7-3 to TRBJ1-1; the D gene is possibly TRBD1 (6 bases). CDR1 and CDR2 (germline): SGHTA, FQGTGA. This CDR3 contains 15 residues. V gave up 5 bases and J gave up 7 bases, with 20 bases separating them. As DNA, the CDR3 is TGTGCCAGCAGCCTAAGAGGAGGGGGGGAGGGTGAAGCTTTCTTT. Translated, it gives CASSLRGGGEGEAFF.

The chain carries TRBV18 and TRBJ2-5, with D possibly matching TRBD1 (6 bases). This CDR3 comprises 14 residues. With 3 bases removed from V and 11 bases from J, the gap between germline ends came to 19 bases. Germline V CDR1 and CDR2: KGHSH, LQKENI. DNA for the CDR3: TGTGCCAGCTCACCTAACAACAGGGTGGGGGAGCAGTACTTC. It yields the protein CASSPNNRVGEQYF.

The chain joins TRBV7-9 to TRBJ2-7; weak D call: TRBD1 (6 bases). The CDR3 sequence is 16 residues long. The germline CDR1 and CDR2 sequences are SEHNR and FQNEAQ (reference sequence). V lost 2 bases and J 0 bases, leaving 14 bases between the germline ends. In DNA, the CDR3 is TGTGCCAGCAGCTTATCCCCGGGACAAGGCTCCTACGAGCAGTACTTC. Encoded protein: CASSLSPGQGSYEQYF.

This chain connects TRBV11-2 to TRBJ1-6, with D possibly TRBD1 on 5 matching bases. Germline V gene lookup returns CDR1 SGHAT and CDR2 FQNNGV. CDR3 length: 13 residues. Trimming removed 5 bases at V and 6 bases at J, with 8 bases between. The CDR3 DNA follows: TGTGCCAGCAGCCCGACAGTTAATTCACCCCTCCACTTT. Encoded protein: CASSPTVNSPLHF.

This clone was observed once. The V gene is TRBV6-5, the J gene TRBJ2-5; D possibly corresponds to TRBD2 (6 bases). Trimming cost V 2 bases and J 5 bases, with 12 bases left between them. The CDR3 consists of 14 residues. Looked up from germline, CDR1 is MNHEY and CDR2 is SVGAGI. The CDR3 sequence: CASSYPGEGETQYF. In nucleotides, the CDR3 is TGTGCCAGCAGTTACCCGGGAGAGGGTGAGACCCAGTACTTC.

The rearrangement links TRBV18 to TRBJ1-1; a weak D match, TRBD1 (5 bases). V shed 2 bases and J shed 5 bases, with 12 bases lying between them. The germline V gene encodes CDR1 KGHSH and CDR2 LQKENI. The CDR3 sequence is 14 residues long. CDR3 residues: CASSPNGANTEAFF. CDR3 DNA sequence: TGTGCCAGCTCACCAAATGGGGCAAATACTGAAGCTTTCTTT.

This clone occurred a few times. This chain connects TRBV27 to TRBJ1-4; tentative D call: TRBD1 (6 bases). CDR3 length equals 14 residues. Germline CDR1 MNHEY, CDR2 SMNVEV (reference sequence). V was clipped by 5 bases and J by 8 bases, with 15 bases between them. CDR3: CASSLQGIGEKLFF. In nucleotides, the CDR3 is TGTGCCAGCAGTCTACAGGGTATCGGAGAAAAACTGTTTTTT. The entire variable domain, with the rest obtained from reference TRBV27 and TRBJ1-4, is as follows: EAQVTQNPRYLITVTGKKLTVTCSQNMNHEYMSWYRQDPGLGLRQIYYSMNVEVTDKGDVPEGYKVSRKEKRNFPLILESPSPNQTSLYFCASSLQGIGEKLFFGSGTQLSVL.

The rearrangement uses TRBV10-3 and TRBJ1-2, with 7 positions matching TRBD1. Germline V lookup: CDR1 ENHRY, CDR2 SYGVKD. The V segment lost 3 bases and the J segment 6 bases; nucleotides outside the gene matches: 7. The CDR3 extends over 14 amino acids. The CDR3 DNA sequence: TGTGCCATCAGTGACCTTGGACAGGATAATGGCTACACCTTC. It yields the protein CAISDLGQDNGYTF.

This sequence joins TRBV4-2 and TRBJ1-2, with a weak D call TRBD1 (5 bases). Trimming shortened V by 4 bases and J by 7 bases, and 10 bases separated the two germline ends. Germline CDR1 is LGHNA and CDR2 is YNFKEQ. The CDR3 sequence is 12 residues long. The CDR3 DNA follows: TGTGCCAGCAGCCTCCAGGGTTCTGGCTACACCTTC. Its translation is CASSLQGSGYTF.

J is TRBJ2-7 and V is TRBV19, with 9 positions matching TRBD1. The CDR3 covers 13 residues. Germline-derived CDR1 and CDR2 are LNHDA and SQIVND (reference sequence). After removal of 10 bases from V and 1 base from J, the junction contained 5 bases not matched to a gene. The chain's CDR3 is CATSGTGSYEQYF. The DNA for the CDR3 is TGTGCCACCTCCGGGACAGGGTCCTACGAGCAGTACTTC.